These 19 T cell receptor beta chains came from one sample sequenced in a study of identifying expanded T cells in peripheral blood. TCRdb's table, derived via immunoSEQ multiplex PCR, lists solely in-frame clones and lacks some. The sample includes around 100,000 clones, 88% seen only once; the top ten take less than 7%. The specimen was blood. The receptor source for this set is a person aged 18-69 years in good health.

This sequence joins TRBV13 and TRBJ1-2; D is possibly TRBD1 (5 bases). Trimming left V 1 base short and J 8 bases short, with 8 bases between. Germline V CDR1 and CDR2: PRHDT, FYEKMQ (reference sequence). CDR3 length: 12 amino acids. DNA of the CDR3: TGTGCCAGCAGCTTAGCCGGGGGGGGCTACACCTTC. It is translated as CASSLAGGGYTF.

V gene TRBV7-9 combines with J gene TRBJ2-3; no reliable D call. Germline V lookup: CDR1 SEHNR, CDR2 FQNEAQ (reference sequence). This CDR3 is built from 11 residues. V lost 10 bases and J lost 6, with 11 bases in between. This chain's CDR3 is CATESWDTQYF. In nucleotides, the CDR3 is TGTGCCACCGAGTCGTGGGATACGCAGTATTTT.

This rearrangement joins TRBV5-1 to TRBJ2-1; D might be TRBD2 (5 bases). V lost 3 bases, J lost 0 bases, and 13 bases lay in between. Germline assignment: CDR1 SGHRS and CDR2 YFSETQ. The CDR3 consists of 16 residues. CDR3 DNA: TGCGCCAGCAGCTCAGGCGGGTCGGGCTCCTACAATGAGCAGTTCTTC. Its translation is CASSSGGSGSYNEQFF.

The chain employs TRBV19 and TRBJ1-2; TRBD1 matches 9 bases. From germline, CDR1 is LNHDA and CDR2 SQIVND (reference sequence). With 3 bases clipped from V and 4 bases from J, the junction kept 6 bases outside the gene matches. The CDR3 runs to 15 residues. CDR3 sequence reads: CASSMDRGASYGYTF. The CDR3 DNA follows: TGTGCCAGTAGTATGGACAGGGGCGCTAGCTATGGCTACACCTTC.

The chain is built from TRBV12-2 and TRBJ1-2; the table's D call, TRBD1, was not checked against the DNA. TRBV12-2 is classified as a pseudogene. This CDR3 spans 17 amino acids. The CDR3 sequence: CASRLANRDRRNYGYTF. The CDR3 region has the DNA TGTGCAAGTCGCTTAGCAAACCGGGACAGGAGAAACTATGGCTACACCTTC.

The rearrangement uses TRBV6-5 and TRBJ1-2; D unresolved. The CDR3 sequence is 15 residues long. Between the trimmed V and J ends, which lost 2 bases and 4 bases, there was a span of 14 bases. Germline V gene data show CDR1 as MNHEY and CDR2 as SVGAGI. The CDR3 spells CASSYKNRVAYGYTF. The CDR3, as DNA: TGTGCCAGCAGTTACAAGAATCGGGTAGCCTATGGCTACACCTTC.

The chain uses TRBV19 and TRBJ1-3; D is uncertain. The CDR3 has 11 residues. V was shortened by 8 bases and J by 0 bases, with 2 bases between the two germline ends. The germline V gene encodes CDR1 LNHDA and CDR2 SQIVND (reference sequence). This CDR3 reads CASFSGNTIYF. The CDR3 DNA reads TGTGCCAGTTTCTCTGGAAACACCATATATTTT.

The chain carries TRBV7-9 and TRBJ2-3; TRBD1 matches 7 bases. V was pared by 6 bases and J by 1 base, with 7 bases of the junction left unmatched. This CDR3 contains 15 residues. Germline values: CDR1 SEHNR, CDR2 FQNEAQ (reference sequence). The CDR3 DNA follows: TGTGCCAGCAGGACTACAGGGGATGGCACAGATACGCAGTATTTT. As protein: CASRTTGDGTDTQYF.

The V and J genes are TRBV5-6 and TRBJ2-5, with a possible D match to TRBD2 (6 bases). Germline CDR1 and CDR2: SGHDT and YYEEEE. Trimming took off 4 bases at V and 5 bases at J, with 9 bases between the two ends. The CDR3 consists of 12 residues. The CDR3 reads CASSGTLETQYF. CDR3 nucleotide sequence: TGTGCCAGCAGCGGGACTCTGGAGACCCAGTACTTC. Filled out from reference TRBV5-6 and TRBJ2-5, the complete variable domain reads DAGVTQSPTHLIKTRGQQVTLRCSPKSGHDTVSWYQQALGQGPQFIFQYYEEEERQRGNFPDRFSGHQFPNYSSELNVNALLLGDSALYLCASSGTLETQYFGPGTRLLVL.

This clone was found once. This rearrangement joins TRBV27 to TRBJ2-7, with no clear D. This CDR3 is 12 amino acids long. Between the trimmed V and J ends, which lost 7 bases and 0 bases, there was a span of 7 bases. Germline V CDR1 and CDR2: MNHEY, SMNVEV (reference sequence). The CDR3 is CASMGSSYEQYF. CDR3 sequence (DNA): TGTGCCAGCATGGGTAGCTCCTACGAGCAGTACTTC.

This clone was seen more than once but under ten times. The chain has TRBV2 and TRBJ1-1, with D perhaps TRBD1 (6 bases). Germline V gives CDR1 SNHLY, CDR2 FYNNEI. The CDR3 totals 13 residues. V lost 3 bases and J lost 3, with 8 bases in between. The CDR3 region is CASSEDSHTEAFF. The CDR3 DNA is TGTGCCAGCAGTGAGGACAGCCACACTGAAGCTTTCTTT.

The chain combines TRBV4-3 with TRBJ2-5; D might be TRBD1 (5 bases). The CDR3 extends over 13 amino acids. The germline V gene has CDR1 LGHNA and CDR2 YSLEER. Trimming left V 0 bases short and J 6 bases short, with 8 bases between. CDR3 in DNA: TGCGCCAGCAGCCAAGAGGGGCTGAAGACCCAGTACTTC. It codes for CASSQEGLKTQYF.

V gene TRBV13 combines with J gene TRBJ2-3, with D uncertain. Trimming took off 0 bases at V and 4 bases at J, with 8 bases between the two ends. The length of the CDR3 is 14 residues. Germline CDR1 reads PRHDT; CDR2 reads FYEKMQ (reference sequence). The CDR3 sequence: CASSLGGSADTQYF. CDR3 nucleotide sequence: TGTGCCAGCAGCTTAGGGGGTTCCGCAGATACGCAGTATTTT.

The CDR3 region has the DNA TGCGCCAGCAGCCAAGAGGGACTAGCGGGAGGGTCCTACAATGAGCAGTTCTTC. It codes for CASSQEGLAGGSYNEQFF. The J gene is TRBJ2-1, the V gene TRBV4-3; 16 nucleotides align to TRBD2. Germline-derived CDR1 and CDR2 are LGHNA and YSLEER. The junction had 0 bases not matched to a gene; V was cut back by 0 bases and J by 1 base. The CDR3 spans 18 residues.

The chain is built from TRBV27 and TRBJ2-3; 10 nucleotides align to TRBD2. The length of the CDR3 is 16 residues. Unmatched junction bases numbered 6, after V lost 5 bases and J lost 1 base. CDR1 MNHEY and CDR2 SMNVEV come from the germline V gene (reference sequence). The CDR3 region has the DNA TGTGCCAGCAGTCCTCTCGGACTAGCGGGCACAGATACGCAGTATTTT. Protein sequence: CASSPLGLAGTDTQYF.

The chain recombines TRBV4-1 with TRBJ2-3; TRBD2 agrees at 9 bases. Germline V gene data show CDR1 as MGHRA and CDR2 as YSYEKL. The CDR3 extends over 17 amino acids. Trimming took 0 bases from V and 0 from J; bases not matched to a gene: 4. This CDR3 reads CASSQEGTSGSTDTQYF. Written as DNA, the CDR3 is TGCGCCAGCAGCCAAGAGGGCACTAGCGGGAGCACAGATACGCAGTATTTT.

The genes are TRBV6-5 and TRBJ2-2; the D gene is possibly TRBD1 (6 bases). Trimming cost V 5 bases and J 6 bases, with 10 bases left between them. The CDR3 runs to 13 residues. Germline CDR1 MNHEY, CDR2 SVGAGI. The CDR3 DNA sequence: TGTGCCAGCAGTATCAGGGGCTCCGGGGAGCTGTTTTTT. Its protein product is CASSIRGSGELFF.

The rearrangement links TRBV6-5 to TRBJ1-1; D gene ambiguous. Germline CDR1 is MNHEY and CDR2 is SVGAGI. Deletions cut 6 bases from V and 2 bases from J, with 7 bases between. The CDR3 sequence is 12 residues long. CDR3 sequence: CASRGGNTEAFF. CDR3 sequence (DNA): TGTGCCAGCAGGGGCGGAAACACTGAAGCTTTCTTT.

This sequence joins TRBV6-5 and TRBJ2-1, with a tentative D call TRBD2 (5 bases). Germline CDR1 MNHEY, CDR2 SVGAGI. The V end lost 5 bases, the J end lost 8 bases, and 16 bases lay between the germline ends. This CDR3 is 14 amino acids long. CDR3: CASSASTHWDEQFF. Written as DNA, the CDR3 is TGTGCCAGCAGTGCTAGCACCCACTGGGATGAGCAGTTCTTC.